This entry features one T cell receptor (beta chain) sequence. V lost 4 bases and J lost 0, with 10 bases in between. Germline V gene data show CDR1 as LGHDT and CDR2 as YNNKEL (reference sequence). CDR3 length: 15 amino acids. These data are taken from a study of patients and donors after allogeneic stem cell transplantation. TCRdb processed the RT-PCR reads anew with MiXCR; each CDR3 protein has one entry. The table records 900,000 to 1,000,000 distinct CDR3 sequences, roughly 17% of them present only once. V usage is TRBV3-1 and J usage is TRBJ2-4; D is undetermined. Sequencing was performed on blood, either unsorted or a sorted T cell fraction (not recorded which). The TCR was taken from a human donor who was either an allogeneic HSCT recipient or a stem cell or donor lymphocyte infusion donor (not recorded which). It is not recorded whose cells these are; they may come from a transplant donor. The CDR3 here is CASSPRTPAKNIQYF. The CDR3 DNA follows: TGTGCCAGCAGCCCCCGAACCCCAGCCAAAAACATTCAGTACTTC.